The sequence of this T cell receptor (beta chain) was determined in a study of regulatory T cells in long-lasting Graves disease. Overall study context: Newly diagnosed Graves' patients took antithyroid drugs under 3 months.

Arm-PCR of CDR3 regions with iRepertoire HTBI primers generated TCR beta libraries. TCRdb re-derived calls from the multiplex PCR reads in MiXCR, one entry per CDR3 protein. Of some 600,000 distinct CDR3 sequences listed, around 15% were seen once; the top ten hold around 12%. V was cut by 2 bases and J by 6 bases, with 30 bases left in between. The CDR3 runs 20 residues. Germline-derived CDR1 and CDR2 are LGHNA and YNFKEQ. The time point denotes: newly diagnosed GD, antithyroid drugs for less than 3 months. From PBMCs, RNA was extracted and then used to make the TCR library. These data were likewise used in another study, on T cells in Graves' hyperthyroidism and ophthalmopathy. This second report adds: The majority of expanded thyroid clonotypes above 0.001 also appeared in blood.

J is TRBJ2-3 and V is TRBV4-2; D tentatively fits TRBD1 or TRBD2 (5 bases each). This clonotype was sampled from a man aged 18 to 30 with Graves disease. The specimen was peripheral blood mononuclear cells (PBMCs), collected at new diagnosis, from a patient treated with antithyroid drugs. The chain's CDR3 is CASSQQSGNYLAPTTDTQYF. Here the CDR3 DNA reads TGTGCCAGCAGCCAACAATCAGGGAACTACCTAGCCCCAACTACCGATACGCAGTATTTT.